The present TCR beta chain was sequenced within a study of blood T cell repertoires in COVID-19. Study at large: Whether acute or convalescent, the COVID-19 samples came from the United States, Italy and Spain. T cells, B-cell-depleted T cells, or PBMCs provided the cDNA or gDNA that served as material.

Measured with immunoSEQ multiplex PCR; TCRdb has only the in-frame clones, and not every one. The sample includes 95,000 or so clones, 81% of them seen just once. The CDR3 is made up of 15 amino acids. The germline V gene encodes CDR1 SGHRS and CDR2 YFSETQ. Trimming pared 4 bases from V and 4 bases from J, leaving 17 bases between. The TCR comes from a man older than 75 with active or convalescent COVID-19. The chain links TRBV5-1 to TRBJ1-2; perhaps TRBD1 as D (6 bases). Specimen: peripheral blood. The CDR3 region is CASSATPGAGYGYTF. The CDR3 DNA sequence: TGCGCCAGCAGCGCAACGCCAGGGGCGGGCTATGGCTACACCTTC.